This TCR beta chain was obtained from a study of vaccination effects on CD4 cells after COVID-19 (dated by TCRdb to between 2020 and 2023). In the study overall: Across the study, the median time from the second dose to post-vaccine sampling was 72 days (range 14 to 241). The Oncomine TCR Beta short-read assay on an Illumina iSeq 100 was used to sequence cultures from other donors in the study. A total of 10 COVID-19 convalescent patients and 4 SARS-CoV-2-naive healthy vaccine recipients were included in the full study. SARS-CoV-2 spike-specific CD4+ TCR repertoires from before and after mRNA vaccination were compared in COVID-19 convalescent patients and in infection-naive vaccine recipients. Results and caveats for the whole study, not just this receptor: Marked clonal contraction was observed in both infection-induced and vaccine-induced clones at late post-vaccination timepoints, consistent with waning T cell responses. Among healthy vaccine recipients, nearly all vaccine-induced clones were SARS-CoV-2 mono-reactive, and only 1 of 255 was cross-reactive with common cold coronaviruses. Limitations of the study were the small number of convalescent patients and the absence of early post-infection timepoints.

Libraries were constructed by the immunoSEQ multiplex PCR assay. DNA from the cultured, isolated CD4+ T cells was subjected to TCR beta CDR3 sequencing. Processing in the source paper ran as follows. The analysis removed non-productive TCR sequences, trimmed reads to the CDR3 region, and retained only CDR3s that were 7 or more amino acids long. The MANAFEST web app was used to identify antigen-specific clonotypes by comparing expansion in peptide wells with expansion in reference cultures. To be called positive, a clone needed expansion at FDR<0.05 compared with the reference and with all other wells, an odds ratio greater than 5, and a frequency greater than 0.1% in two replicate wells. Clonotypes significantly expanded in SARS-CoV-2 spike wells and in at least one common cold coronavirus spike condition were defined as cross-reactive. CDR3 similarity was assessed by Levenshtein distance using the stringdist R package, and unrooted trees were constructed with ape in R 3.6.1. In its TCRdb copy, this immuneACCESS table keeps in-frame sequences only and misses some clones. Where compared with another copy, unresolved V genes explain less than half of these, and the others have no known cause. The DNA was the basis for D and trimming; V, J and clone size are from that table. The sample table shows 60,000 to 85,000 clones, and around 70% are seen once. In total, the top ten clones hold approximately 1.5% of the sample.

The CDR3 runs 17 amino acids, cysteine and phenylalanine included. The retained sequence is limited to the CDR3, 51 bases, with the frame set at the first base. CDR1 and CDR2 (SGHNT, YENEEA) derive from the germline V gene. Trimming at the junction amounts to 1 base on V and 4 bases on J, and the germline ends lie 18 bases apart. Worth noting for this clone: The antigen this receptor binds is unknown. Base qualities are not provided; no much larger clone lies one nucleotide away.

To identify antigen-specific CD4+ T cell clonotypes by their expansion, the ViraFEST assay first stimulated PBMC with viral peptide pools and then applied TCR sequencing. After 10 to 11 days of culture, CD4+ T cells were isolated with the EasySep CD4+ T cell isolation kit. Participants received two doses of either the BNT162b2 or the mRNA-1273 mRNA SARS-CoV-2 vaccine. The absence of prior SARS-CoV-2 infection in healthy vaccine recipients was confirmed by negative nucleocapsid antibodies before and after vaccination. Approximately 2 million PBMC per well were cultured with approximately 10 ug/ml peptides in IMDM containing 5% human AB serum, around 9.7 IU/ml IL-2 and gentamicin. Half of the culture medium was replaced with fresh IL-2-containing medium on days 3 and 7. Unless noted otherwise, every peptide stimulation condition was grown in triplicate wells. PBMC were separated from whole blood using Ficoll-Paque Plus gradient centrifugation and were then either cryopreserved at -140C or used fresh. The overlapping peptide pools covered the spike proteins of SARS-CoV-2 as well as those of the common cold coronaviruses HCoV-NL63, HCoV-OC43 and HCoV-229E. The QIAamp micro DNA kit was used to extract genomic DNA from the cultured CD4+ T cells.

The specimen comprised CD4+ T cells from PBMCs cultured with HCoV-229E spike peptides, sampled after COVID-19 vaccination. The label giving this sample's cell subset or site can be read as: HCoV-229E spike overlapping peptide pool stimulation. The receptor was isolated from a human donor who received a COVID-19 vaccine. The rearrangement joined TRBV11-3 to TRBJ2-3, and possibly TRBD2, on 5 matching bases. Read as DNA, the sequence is TGTGCCAGCAGCTTAGGATACGGTCCCCTTAGCGCAGATACGCAGTATTTT. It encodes CASSLGYGPLSADTQYF.